The present entry profiles one T cell receptor beta chain with its context. Treatment denoted: 15 to 20 received Ad26.COV2.S at low or high dose, single or two shots; five or six received placebo; per-sample allocation not given. The samples were gathered on day 63 after the first injection of vaccine or placebo. The data were obtained in a study of Ad26.COV2.S vaccination and SARS-CoV-2 variants. The repertoire was sequenced with immunoSEQ multiplex PCR; TCRdb's copy has only in-frame clones and lacks some. The sample has about 350,000 clones; about 85% are singletons. Here the sequenced sample was peripheral blood, taken in a trial of Ad26.COV2.S vaccine versus placebo. The origin of this receptor is a person between 18 and 60 years old who received the Ad26.COV2.S COVID-19 vaccine or a placebo.

CDR3 nucleotide sequence: TGTGCCAGCAGTTGGAACCCAACTAATGAAAAACTGTTTTTT. Its translation is CASSWNPTNEKLFF. The chain combines TRBV7-6 with TRBJ1-4; the D is unclear. V gave up 6 bases and J gave up 0 bases, with 8 bases separating them. Germline V gene sequence: CDR1 SGHVS, CDR2 FNYEAQ. This CDR3 has 14 residues.